The source of this T cell receptor beta chain is a study of T cells in localized non-small cell lung cancer. CDR3 length: 15 residues. Trimming took 7 bases from V and 6 from J, leaving 21 bases between them. Germline CDR1 reads MNHEY; CDR2 reads SMNVEV (reference sequence). Clones were read by immunoSEQ multiplex PCR, and TCRdb kept only the in-frame ones, dropping some. Of fewer than 90,000 clones detected, around 82% appear once; the ten largest clones hold about a fifth. This chain uses TRBV27 with TRBJ1-2, with D uncertain. The TCR sequence derives from a man aged 35-75 years with stage II squamous cell lung carcinoma. The sample consisted of PBMCs, taken before any cancer treatment. The CDR3 is CASIQRGRRSDGYTF. As DNA, the CDR3 is TGTGCCAGCATCCAAAGAGGCAGAAGGTCGGATGGCTACACCTTC.